Listed here are 13 T cell receptor beta chains from one sample, sequenced in a study of cytomegalovirus exposure and HLA in healthy donors. This PCR relied on a set of 60 Vbeta primers and 13 Jbeta primers. Profiling relied on immunoSEQ multiplex PCR, and the TCRdb table lists in-frame clones only, not all of them. The sample consists of 60,000 to 70,000 clones, about three quarters of them appearing once. The specimen sequenced was PBMCs. These receptors were taken from a man between 45 and 60 years old in good health and CMV-seropositive.

The rearrangement links TRBV5-4 to TRBJ2-1; possibly TRBD2 for D (6 bases). The CDR3 runs 14 residues. Trimming shortened V by 6 bases and J by 6 bases, and 16 bases separated the two germline ends. Germline CDR1 is SGHNT and CDR2 is YYREEE (reference sequence). The CDR3 is CASKLDSGINEQFF. The DNA for the CDR3 is TGTGCCAGCAAGCTTGATAGCGGCATCAATGAGCAGTTCTTC.

The J gene is TRBJ2-5, the V gene TRBV5-1; D not resolved. In germline, CDR1 is SGHRS, CDR2 YFSETQ. CDR3 length: 14 residues. The germline V and J ends were trimmed by 6 bases and 4 bases, with 16 bases remaining between them. This CDR3 reads CASTPVVSGETQYF. CDR3 bases: TGCGCCAGCACTCCGGTCGTCTCGGGAGAGACCCAGTACTTC. The complete variable domain, with remaining parts taken from reference TRBV5-1 and TRBJ2-5, reads KAGVTQTPRYLIKTRGQQVTLSCSPISGHRSVSWYQQTPGQGLQFLFEYFSETQRNKGNFPGRFSGRQFSNSRSEMNVSTLELGDSALYLCASTPVVSGETQYFGPGTRLLVL.

This clone was found once. This rearrangement joins TRBV6-1 to TRBJ1-5; D is undetermined. The CDR3 runs 15 residues. CDR1 MNHNS and CDR2 SASEGT come from the germline V gene. The ends were cut back, 4 bases at V and 2 bases at J, with 12 bases in the middle. The CDR3, as DNA: TGTGCCAGCAGTGGTGGTGGGCACGGCAATCAGCCCCAGCATTTT. It specifies CASSGGGHGNQPQHF.

J is TRBJ2-3 and V is TRBV5-1; TRBD1 matches 8 bases. The V segment lost 1 base and the J segment 0 bases; nucleotides outside the gene matches: 7. Germline V gene sequence: CDR1 SGHRS, CDR2 YFSETQ. The CDR3 sequence is 17 residues long. The CDR3 spells CASSLSTGGLSTDTQYF. The CDR3 nucleotides are TGCGCCAGCAGCTTGTCTACAGGGGGGCTCAGCACAGATACGCAGTATTTT.

The CDR3 DNA reads TGTGCCAGCAGTGAAGGTGGTGGGACTATCTACGAGCAGTACTTC. Protein sequence: CASSEGGGTIYEQYF. The chain employs TRBV6-1 and TRBJ2-7; 7 nucleotides agree with TRBD2. There are 15 residues in the CDR3. The germline V gene encodes CDR1 MNHNS and CDR2 SASEGT. V gave up 1 base and J gave up 3 bases; unmatched junction bases: 6.

The CDR3 sequence is CSVDDRAGGYTF. The CDR3 DNA is TGCAGCGTCGATGACAGGGCGGGTGGCTACACCTTC. The V call is TRBV29-1, the J call TRBJ1-2; 7 bases line up with TRBD1. CDR3 length: 12 residues. With V trimmed by 6 bases and J by 7 bases, 8 bases remained unmatched. CDR1 and CDR2 from the germline V gene are SQVTM and ANQGSEA.

The chain couples TRBV19 to TRBJ2-1, with a possible D match to TRBD1 (5 bases). Germline V gene sequence: CDR1 LNHDA, CDR2 SQIVND (reference sequence). This CDR3 is built from 12 residues. Trimming shortened V by 8 bases and J by 2 bases, and 7 bases separated the two germline ends. CDR3 sequence: CASQGPYNEQFF. CDR3 bases: TGTGCCAGTCAGGGTCCCTACAATGAGCAGTTCTTC.

The chain joins TRBV12-5 to TRBJ2-7, with 7 nucleotides matching TRBD1. This CDR3 is built from 13 residues. Germline values: CDR1 LGHNT, CDR2 FRNRAP. With 4 bases clipped from V and 3 bases from J, the junction kept 3 bases outside the gene matches. In nucleotides, the CDR3 is TGTGCTAGTGGTTGGCGGACAGGCTACGAGCAGTACTTC. Its protein is CASGWRTGYEQYF.

This clone has a single count. The V call is TRBV6-5, the J call TRBJ2-3; 8 bases match TRBD1. CDR3 length equals 14 residues. The ends lost 5 bases at V and 1 base at J; junction bases unmatched: 2. The V gene's germline CDR1 is MNHEY and CDR2 SVGAGI. The chain's CDR3 is CASSGRGRTDTQYF. CDR3 DNA sequence: TGTGCCAGCAGTGGCAGGGGGCGCACAGATACGCAGTATTTT.

The chain's CDR3 is CASSSPPGTELLYEQYF. DNA for the CDR3: TGTGCCAGCAGCTCACCCCCCGGGACAGAACTCTTGTACGAGCAGTACTTC. This sequence joins TRBV7-9 and TRBJ2-7; 7 nucleotides align to TRBD1. Germline V CDR1 and CDR2: SEHNR, FQNEAQ (reference sequence). This CDR3 contains 17 residues. V shed 4 bases, J shed 4 bases, and the junction held 16 bases outside the gene matches.

This chain uses TRBV6-6 with TRBJ2-3, with D possibly TRBD2 on 6 matching bases. Trimming took off 5 bases at V and 6 bases at J, with 9 bases between the two ends. The CDR3 is 12 amino acids. In germline, CDR1 is MNHNY, CDR2 SVGAGI (reference sequence). CDR3: CASSPAGDTQYF. The CDR3 DNA sequence: TGTGCCAGCAGTCCCGCGGGGGATACGCAGTATTTT.

The chain recombines TRBV6-5 with TRBJ1-3; possible D gene TRBD1, 5 bases. Trimming took off 6 bases at V and 0 bases at J, with 12 bases between the two ends. This CDR3 has 15 residues. Germline-derived CDR1 and CDR2 are MNHEY and SVGAGI. The CDR3 nucleotides read TGTGCCAGCAGCTTGGGGCTTGGCTCTGGAAACACCATATATTTT. It is translated as CASSLGLGSGNTIYF.

The chain employs TRBV14 and TRBJ1-6; D gene uncertain. The V end was cut by 3 bases, the J end by 7 bases, with 16 bases between. The CDR3 contains 16 residues. The V gene's germline CDR1 is SGHDN and CDR2 FVKESK. CDR3 in amino acids: CASSQQPSYLNSPLHF. CDR3 DNA: TGTGCCAGCAGCCAGCAACCTTCCTATCTCAATTCACCCCTCCACTTT. Full variable domain (remainder filled in from reference TRBV14 and TRBJ1-6): EAGVTQFPSHSVIEKGQTVTLRCDPISGHDNLYWYRRVMGKEIKFLLHFVKESKQDESGMPNNRFLAERTGGTYSTLKVQPAELEDSGVYFCASSQQPSYLNSPLHFGNGTRLTVT.